This section outlines one TCR beta chain sequence together with its context. The antigen is undetermined. At one boundary the junction diverges from the germline segment, which might be a read error. Samples: about 28 days before transplant, then days 30, 100 and 180 after. The sample comes from a study of T cell clonotyping in hematopoietic cell transplantation. CDR1 is MNHNS and CDR2 is SASEGT in the germline V gene. CDR3 length equals 12 residues. Sequenced by immunoSEQ multiplex PCR; TCRdb stores in-frame clones only, minus some. The data hold approximately 12,000 clones, with around 74% observed a single time. Study outcomes and limitations: Broader posttransplant TCR repertoire diversity was predicted by graft donor and pretransplant recipient Inverse Simpson Index values.

This chain connects TRBV6-1 to TRBJ1-2; D may be TRBD1 (6 bases). Source: peripheral blood mononuclear cells, taken 180 days after allogeneic stem cell transplant. The receptor comes from a male patient between 55 and 70 years old who had an allogeneic stem cell transplant from an unrelated donor, so the T cells may come from the graft donor. Some clones in this sample may be carry-over from other donors' samples. The CDR3 sequence: CASRALRDTGSF. CDR3 in DNA: TGTGCCAGCAGGGCACTACGGGACACGGGGTCCTTC.